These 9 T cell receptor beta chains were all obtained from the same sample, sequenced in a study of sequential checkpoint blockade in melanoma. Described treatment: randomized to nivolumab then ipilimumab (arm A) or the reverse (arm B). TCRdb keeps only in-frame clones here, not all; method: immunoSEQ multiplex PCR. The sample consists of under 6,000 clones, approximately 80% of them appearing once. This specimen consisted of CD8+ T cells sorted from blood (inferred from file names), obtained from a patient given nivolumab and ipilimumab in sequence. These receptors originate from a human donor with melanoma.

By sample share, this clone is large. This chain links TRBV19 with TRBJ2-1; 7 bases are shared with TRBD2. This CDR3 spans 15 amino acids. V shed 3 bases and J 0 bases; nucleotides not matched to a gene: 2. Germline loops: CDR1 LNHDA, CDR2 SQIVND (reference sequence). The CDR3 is CASSMTGGSYNEQFF. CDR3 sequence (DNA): TGTGCCAGTAGTATGACGGGAGGCTCCTACAATGAGCAGTTCTTC.

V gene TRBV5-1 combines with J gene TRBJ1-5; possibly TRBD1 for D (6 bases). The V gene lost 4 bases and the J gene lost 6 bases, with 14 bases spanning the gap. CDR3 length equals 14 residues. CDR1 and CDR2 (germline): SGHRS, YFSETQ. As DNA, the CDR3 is TGCGCCAGCAGCCCCGAGGGGGTGGCTCAGCCCCAGCATTTT. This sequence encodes CASSPEGVAQPQHF.

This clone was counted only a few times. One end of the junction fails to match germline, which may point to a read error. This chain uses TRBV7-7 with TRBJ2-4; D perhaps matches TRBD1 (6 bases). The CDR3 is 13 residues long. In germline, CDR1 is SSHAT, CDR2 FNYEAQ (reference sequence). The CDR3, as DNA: TGTGCTAGCAGCTTAACGCCCTGGACAGTTCAGTACTTC. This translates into CASSLTPWTVQYF.

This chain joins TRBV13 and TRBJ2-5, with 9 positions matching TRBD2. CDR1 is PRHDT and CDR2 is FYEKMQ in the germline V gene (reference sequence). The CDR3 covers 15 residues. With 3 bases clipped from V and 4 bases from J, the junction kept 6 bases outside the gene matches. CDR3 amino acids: CASSFGGGAVETQYF. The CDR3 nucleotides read TGTGCCAGCAGCTTCGGCGGGGGGGCTGTAGAGACCCAGTACTTC.

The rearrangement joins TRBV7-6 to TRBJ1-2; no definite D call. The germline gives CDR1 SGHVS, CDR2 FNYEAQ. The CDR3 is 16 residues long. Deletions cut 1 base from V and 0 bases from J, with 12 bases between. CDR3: CASSLGSMGSNYGYTF. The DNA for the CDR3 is TGTGCCAGCAGCTTAGGATCGATGGGCTCTAACTATGGCTACACCTTC.

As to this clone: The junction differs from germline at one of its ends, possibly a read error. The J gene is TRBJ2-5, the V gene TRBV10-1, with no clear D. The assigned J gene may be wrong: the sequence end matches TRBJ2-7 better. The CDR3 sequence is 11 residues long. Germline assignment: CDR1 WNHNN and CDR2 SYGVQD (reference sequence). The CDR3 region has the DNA TGCGCCAGCGGTGACACCTACGAGCAGTACTTC. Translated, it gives CASGDTYEQYF.

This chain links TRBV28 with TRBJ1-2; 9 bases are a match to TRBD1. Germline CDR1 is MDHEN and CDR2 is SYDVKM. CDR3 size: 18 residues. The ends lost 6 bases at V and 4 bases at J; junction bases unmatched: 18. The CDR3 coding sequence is TGTGCCAGCAGACTAGAAATAACTAGGGACAGGGAGATCTATGGCTACACCTTC. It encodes CASRLEITRDREIYGYTF.

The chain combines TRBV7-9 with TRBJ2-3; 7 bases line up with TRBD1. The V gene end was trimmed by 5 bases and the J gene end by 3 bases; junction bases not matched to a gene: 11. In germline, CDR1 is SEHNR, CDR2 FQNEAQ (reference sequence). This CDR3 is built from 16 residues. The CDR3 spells CASSVRMTGQTDTQYF. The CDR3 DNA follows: TGTGCCAGCAGCGTACGAATGACAGGGCAGACAGATACGCAGTATTTT.

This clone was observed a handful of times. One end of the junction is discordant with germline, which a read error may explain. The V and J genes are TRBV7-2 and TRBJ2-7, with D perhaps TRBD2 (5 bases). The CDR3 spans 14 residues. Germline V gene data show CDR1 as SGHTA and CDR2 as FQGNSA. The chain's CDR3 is CASSPKGSSYEQCF. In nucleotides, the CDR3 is TGTGCCAGCAGCCCCAAAGGGAGTTCCTACGAGCAGTGCTTC.